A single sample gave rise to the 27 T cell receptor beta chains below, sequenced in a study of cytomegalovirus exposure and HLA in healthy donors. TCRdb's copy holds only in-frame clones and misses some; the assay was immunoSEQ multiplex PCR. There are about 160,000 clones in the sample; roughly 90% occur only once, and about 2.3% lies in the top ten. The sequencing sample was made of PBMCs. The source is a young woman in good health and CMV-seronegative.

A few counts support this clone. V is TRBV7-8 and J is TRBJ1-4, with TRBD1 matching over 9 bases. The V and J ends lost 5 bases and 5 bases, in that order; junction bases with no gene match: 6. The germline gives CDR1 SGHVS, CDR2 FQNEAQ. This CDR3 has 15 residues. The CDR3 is CASSIPGTGNEKLFF. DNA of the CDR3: TGTGCCAGCAGCATCCCCGGGACAGGGAATGAAAAACTGTTTTTT.

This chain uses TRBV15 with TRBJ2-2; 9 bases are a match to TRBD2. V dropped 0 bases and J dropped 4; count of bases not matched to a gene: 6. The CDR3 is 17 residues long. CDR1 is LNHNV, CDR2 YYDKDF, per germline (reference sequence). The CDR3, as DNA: TGTGCCACCAGCAGAGAGGGCGGGAGGGCCTCCACCGGGGAGCTGTTTTTT. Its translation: CATSREGGRASTGELFF.

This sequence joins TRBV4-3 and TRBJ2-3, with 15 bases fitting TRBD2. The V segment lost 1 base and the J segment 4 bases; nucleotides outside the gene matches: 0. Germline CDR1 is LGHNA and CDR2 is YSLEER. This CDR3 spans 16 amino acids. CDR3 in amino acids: CASSQGTSGRADTQYF. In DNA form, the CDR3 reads TGCGCCAGCAGCCAAGGGACTAGCGGGAGGGCAGATACGCAGTATTTT.

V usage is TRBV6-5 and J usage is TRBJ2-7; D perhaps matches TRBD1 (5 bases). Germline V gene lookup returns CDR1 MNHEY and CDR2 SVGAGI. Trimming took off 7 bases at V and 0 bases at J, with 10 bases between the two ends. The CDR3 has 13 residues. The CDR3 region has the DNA TGTGCCAGCAACGCAGGGCCCTCCTACGAGCAGTACTTC. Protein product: CASNAGPSYEQYF.

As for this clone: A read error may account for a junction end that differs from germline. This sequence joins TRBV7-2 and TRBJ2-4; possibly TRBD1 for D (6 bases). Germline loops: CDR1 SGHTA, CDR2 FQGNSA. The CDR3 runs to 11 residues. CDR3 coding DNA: TGTGCCAGCAGCTTAGGTAACAGGGTACACTTC. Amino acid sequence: CASSLGNRVHF. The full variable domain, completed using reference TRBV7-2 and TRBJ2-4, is GAGVSQSPSNKVTEKGKDVELRCDPISGHTALYWYRQSLGQGLEFLIYFQGNSAPDKSGLPSDRFSAERTGGSVSTLTIQRTQQEDSAVYLCASSLGNRVHFGAGTRLSVL.

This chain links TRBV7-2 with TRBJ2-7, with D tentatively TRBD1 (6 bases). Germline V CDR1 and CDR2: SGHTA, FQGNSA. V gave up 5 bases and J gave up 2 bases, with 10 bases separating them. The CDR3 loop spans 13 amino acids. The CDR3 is CASSTGTPYEQYF. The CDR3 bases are TGTGCCAGCAGCACCGGGACACCCTACGAGCAGTACTTC.

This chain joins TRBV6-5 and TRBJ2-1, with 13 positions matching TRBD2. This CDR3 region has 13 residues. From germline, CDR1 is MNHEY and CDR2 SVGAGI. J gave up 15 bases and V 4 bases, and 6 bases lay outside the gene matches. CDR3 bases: TGTGCCAGCAGTTTAACTAGCGGGGGGGCGCCGTTCTTC. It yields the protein CASSLTSGGAPFF.

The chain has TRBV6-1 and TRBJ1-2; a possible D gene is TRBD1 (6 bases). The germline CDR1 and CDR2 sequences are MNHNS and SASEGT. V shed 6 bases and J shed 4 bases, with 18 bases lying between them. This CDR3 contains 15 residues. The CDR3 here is CASRDRLRNFYGYTF. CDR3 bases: TGTGCCAGCAGGGACAGACTAAGGAACTTCTATGGCTACACCTTC.

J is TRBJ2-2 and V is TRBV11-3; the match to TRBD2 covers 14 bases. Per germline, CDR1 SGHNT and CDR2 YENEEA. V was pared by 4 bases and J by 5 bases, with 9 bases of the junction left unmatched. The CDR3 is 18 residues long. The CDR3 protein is CASSSTSGRALTTGELFF. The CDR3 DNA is TGTGCCAGCAGCTCGACTAGCGGGAGGGCCCTTACTACCGGGGAGCTGTTTTTT.

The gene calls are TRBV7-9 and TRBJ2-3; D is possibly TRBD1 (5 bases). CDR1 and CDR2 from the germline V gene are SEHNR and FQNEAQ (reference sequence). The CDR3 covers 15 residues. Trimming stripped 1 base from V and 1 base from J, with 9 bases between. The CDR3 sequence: CASSLDRLRTDTQYF. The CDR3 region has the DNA TGTGCCAGCAGCTTAGACAGGCTCCGCACAGATACGCAGTATTTT.

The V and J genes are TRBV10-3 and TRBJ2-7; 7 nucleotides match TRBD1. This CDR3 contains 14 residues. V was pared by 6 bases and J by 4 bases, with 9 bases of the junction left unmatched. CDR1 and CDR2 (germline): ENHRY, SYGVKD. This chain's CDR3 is CAISLRGSEYEQYF. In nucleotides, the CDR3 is TGTGCCATCAGCCTCAGGGGGTCTGAATACGAGCAGTACTTC.

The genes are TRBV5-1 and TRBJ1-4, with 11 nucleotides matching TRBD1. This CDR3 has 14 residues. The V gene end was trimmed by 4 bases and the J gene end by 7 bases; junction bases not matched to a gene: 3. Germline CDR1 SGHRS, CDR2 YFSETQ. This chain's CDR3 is CASSTDRGREKLFF. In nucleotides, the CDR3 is TGCGCCAGCAGCACGGACAGGGGGCGTGAAAAACTGTTTTTT.

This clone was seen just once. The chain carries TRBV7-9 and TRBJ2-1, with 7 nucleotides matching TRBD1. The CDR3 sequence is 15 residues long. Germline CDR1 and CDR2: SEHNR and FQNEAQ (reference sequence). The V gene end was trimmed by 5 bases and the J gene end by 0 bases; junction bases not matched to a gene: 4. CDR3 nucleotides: TGTGCCAGCAGCCCACAGGGGACCTCCTACAATGAGCAGTTCTTC. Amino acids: CASSPQGTSYNEQFF. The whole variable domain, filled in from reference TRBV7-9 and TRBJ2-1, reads DTGVSQNPRHKITKRGQNVTFRCDPISEHNRLYWYRQTLGQGPEFLTYFQNEAQLEKSRLLSDRFSAERPKGSFSTLEIQRTEQGDSAMYLCASSPQGTSYNEQFFGPGTRLTVL.

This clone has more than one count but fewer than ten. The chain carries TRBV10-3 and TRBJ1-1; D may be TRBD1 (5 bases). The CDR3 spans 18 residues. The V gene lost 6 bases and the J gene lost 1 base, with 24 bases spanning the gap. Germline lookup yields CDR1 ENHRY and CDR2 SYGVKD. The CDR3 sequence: CAISSPSGRSLANTEAFF. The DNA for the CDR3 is TGTGCCATCAGCAGCCCATCAGGGAGGAGCTTGGCGAACACTGAAGCTTTCTTT.

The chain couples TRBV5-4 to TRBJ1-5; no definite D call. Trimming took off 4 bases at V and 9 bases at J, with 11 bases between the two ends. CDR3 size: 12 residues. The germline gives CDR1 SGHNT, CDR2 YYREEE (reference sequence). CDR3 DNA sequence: TGTGCCAGCAGCACCCCTGGGCGGCCCCAGCATTTT. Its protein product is CASSTPGRPQHF.

CDR3 sequence: CASSFTQGGNTEAFF. The CDR3 region has the DNA TGTGCCAGCAGCTTCACACAGGGGGGGAACACTGAAGCTTTCTTT. The V call is TRBV7-2, the J call TRBJ1-1, with 8 bases matching TRBD1. Germline V CDR1 and CDR2: SGHTA, FQGNSA. With V trimmed by 3 bases and J by 1 base, 4 bases remained unmatched. This CDR3 has 15 amino acids. Variable domain in full (rest from reference TRBV7-2 and TRBJ1-1): GAGVSQSPSNKVTEKGKDVELRCDPISGHTALYWYRQSLGQGLEFLIYFQGNSAPDKSGLPSDRFSAERTGGSVSTLTIQRTQQEDSAVYLCASSFTQGGNTEAFFGQGTRLTVV.

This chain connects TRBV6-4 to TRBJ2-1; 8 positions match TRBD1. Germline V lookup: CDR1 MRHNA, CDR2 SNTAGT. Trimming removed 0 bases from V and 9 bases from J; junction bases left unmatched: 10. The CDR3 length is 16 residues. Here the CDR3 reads CASSDSWTGSGGEQFF. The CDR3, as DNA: TGTGCCAGCAGTGACTCTTGGACAGGGTCGGGTGGTGAGCAGTTCTTC.

Written as DNA, the CDR3 is TGTGCCGGGGGAACAGGGGACAACTCTGGAAACACCATATATTTT. Its protein product is CAGGTGDNSGNTIYF. The chain uses TRBV10-3 and TRBJ1-3; 7 bases are a match to TRBD1. This CDR3 contains 15 residues. CDR1 ENHRY and CDR2 SYGVKD come from the germline V gene. The junction had 10 bases not matched to a gene; V was cut back by 11 bases and J by 0 bases.

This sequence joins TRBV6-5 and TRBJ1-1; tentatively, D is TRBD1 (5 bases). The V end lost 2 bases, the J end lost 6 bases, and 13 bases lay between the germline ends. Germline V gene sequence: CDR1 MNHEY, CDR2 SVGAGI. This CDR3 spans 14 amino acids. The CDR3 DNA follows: TGTGCCAGCAGTTACGGGGGGGTAACTTCTGAAGCTTTCTTT. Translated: CASSYGGVTSEAFF.

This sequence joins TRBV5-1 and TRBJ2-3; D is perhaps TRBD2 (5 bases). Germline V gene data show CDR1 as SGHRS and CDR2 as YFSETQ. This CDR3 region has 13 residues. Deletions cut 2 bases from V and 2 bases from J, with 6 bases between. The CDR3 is CASSFRDTDTQYF. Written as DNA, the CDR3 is TGCGCCAGCAGCTTCCGGGACACAGATACGCAGTATTTT.

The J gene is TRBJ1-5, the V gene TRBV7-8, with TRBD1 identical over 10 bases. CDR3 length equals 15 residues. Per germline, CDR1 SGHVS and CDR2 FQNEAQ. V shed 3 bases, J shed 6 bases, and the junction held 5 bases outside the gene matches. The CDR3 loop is CASSLTGGFFQPQHF. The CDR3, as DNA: TGTGCCAGCAGCTTGACAGGGGGCTTTTTTCAGCCCCAGCATTTT.

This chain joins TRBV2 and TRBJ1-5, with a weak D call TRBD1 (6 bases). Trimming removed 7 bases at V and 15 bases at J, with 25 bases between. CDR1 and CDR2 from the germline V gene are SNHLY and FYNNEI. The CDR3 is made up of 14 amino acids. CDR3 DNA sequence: TGTGCCAGCATAATCCGGAGAGGGTCAGGGGTCTGGCATTTT. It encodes CASIIRRGSGVWHF.

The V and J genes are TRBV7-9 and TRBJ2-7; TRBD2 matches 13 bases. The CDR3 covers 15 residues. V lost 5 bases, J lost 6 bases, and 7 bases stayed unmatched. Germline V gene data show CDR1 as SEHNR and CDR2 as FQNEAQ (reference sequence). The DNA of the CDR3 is TGTGCCAGCAGCCCCCGGACTAGCGGGAGTCCCGAGCAGTACTTC. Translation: CASSPRTSGSPEQYF.

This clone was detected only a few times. The CDR3: CASSPARLPHF. For the CDR3, the DNA is TGTGCCAGCAGCCCCGCCCGACTTCCTCACTTT. V gene TRBV5-8 combines with J gene TRBJ1-6, with unresolved D. V shed 4 bases and J shed 19 bases, with 15 bases lying between them. The V gene's germline CDR1 is SGHTS and CDR2 YDEGEE. The CDR3 is 11 residues long.

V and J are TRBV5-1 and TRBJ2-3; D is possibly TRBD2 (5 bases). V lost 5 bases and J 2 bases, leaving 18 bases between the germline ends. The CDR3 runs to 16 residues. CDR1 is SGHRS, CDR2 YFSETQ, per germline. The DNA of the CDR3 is TGCGCCAGCAGACAAGAGCCGGGGTCCTTCACAGATACGCAGTATTTT. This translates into CASRQEPGSFTDTQYF.

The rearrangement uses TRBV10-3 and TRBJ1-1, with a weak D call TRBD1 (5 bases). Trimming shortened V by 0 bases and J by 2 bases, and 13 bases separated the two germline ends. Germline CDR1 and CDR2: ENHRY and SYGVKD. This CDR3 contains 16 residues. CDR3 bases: TGTGCCATCAGTGAGTCGATTCAGGGCCCAAACACTGAAGCTTTCTTT. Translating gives CAISESIQGPNTEAFF.

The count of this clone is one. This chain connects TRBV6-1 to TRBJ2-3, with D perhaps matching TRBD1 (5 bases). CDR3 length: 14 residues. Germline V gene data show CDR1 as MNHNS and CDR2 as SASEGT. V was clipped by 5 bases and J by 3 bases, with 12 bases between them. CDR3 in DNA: TGTGCCAGCAGTCAGGGATGGACGACAGATACGCAGTATTTT. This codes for CASSQGWTTDTQYF.